This T cell receptor beta chain was sequenced in a study of regulatory T cells in long-lasting Graves disease. Regarding the study as a whole: A greater number of public clonotypes (2,741) was shared by persistent patients than by new patients (approximately 880).

As for time point: persistent/refractory GD, antithyroid drugs over 5 years with positive TRAb. Generation of the TCR library employed RNA extracted from PBMCs. The authors built TCR beta libraries using iRepertoire HTBI primers and Arm-PCR of CDR3 regions. Each CDR3 protein gets one entry after TCRdb re-called the multiplex PCR reads with MiXCR. Here the sample spans around 400,000 distinct CDR3 sequences, 20% to 30% being singletons. This clonotype has a count of ten or more. Its target is not known. V was trimmed by 2 bases and J by 7 bases, leaving 18 bases between them. The germline V gene encodes CDR1 MNHEY and CDR2 SVGAGI. The CDR3 consists of 15 residues.

The chain combines TRBV6-5 with TRBJ2-7; the D gene is possibly TRBD2 (5 bases). This receptor was obtained from a female donor with Graves disease. Specimen: peripheral blood mononuclear cells (PBMCs), collected when the disease was refractory, from a patient treated with antithyroid drugs. The chain's CDR3 is CASSYRRGTSGEQYF. For the CDR3, the DNA is TGTGCCAGCAGTTACCGCCGTGGCACCTCGGGGGAGCAGTACTTC.